What follows are 21 T cell receptor beta chains derived from one specimen sequenced in a study of T cells in tuberculosis. Time point in this sample: new active TB diagnosis, blood taken before or within 7 days of starting treatment. Sequenced by immunoSEQ multiplex PCR; TCRdb stores in-frame clones only, minus some. The repertoire holds approximately 30,000 clones, with around nine tenths as singletons. Sample: PBMCs, taken at tuberculosis diagnosis. The origin of the receptors is an adult with tuberculosis.

The chain has TRBV27 and TRBJ2-7; D is undetermined. Germline CDR1 MNHEY, CDR2 SMNVEV (reference sequence). V shed 5 bases and J shed 2 bases, with 13 bases lying between them. The CDR3 is 14 residues long. CDR3 protein: CASSPSLGPYEQYF. Written as DNA, the CDR3 is TGTGCCAGCAGTCCCTCTCTAGGTCCCTACGAGCAGTACTTC.

The chain carries TRBV7-9 and TRBJ1-5; D perhaps matches TRBD1 (6 bases). Trimming removed 4 bases at V and 2 bases at J, with 12 bases between. CDR1 SEHNR and CDR2 FQNEAQ come from the germline V gene (reference sequence). This CDR3 spans 15 amino acids. CDR3 DNA: TGTGCCAGCAGCTCCGGGACAAGGGGCAATCAGCCCCAGCATTTT. Its protein is CASSSGTRGNQPQHF.

This clone appeared a single time. The chain links TRBV19 to TRBJ1-5, with D unresolved. V was cut by 0 bases and J by 13 bases, with 10 bases left in between. The germline gives CDR1 LNHDA, CDR2 SQIVND (reference sequence). The CDR3 loop spans 12 amino acids. The chain's CDR3 is CASSIEQRPQHF. As DNA, the CDR3 is TGTGCCAGTAGTATAGAGCAGCGACCTCAGCATTTT.

This chain joins TRBV28 and TRBJ2-4; D perhaps matches TRBD1 (5 bases). Trimming pared 3 bases from V and 0 bases from J, leaving 6 bases between. This CDR3 has 14 residues. The germline gives CDR1 MDHEN, CDR2 SYDVKM. Written as DNA, the CDR3 is TGTGCCAGCAGTTTCCAGGGAGCCAAAAACATTCAGTACTTC. This translates into CASSFQGAKNIQYF.

This clone was found once. This chain joins TRBV19 and TRBJ2-2; TRBD1 is a possible D gene (6 bases). Germline CDR1 and CDR2: LNHDA and SQIVND (reference sequence). V gave up 2 bases and J gave up 5 bases, with 15 bases separating them. This CDR3 region has 16 residues. The CDR3 protein is CASSIKGGPPTGELFF. CDR3 coding DNA: TGTGCCAGTAGTATAAAAGGGGGTCCTCCTACCGGGGAGCTGTTTTTT.

CDR3 sequence reads: CASSRGLAAYNEQFF. For the CDR3, the DNA is TGTGCCAGCAGCCGGGGACTAGCAGCTTACAATGAGCAGTTCTTC. V usage is TRBV5-6 and J usage is TRBJ2-1; 9 bases agree with TRBD2. The CDR3 sequence is 15 residues long. Germline V lookup: CDR1 SGHDT, CDR2 YYEEEE. Losses at the gene ends were 4 bases for V and 4 bases for J; bases not matched to a gene: 6.

The genes are TRBV4-3 and TRBJ2-1; 8 bases match TRBD2. Trimming removed 2 bases from V and 3 bases from J; junction bases left unmatched: 9. The CDR3 spans 17 residues. Germline V gives CDR1 LGHNA, CDR2 YSLEER. The CDR3 DNA is TGCGCCAGCAGCCAACTTAGAGCGGGGGCACTCTACAATGAGCAGTTCTTC. Protein sequence: CASSQLRAGALYNEQFF.

The rearrangement links TRBV2 to TRBJ2-7; TRBD2 aligns across 8 bases. The CDR3 sequence is 14 residues long. Germline V CDR1 and CDR2: SNHLY, FYNNEI. V shed 3 bases and J 3 bases; nucleotides not matched to a gene: 4. The CDR3 sequence: CASSDGRGDYEQYF. CDR3 bases: TGTGCCAGCAGTGACGGGCGGGGGGACTACGAGCAGTACTTC. Combining the CDR3 with reference TRBV2 and TRBJ2-7 gives the whole variable domain EPEVTQTPSHQVTQMGQEVILRCVPISNHLYFYWYRQILGQKVEFLVSFYNNEISEKSEIFDDQFSVERPDGSNFTLKIRSTKLEDSAMYFCASSDGRGDYEQYFGPGTRLTVT.

V usage is TRBV7-9 and J usage is TRBJ2-7; maybe TRBD2 (6 bases). This CDR3 has 13 residues. Germline-derived CDR1 and CDR2 are SEHNR and FQNEAQ (reference sequence). V was clipped by 11 bases and J by 4 bases, with 18 bases between them. The CDR3 sequence is CAGTPGVGYEQYF. The CDR3, as DNA: TGTGCCGGAACCCCGGGGGTTGGGTACGAGCAGTACTTC.

The chain uses TRBV10-3 and TRBJ1-2, with 8 positions matching TRBD1. The CDR3 extends over 15 amino acids. Germline V gene data show CDR1 as ENHRY and CDR2 as SYGVKD. V lost 11 bases and J lost 7; bases outside the gene matches: 18. CDR3 loop: CASRTPQGERSGYTF. The CDR3 bases are TGTGCCTCTCGAACCCCACAGGGGGAGCGGAGTGGCTACACCTTC.

The table lists this clone with a count of one. The rearrangement links TRBV14 to TRBJ2-1; the D is unclear. Per germline, CDR1 SGHDN and CDR2 FVKESK. Trimming took 4 bases from V and 8 from J, leaving 15 bases between them. The CDR3 length is 14 residues. The CDR3 sequence is CASSPKAGWDEQFF. The DNA for the CDR3 is TGTGCCAGCAGCCCCAAGGCAGGTTGGGATGAGCAGTTCTTC.

The chain couples TRBV6-6 to TRBJ2-2; 7 bases are shared with TRBD1. With 7 bases clipped from V and 0 bases from J, the junction kept 8 bases outside the gene matches. The CDR3 runs 16 residues. Germline V gives CDR1 MNHNY, CDR2 SVGAGI (reference sequence). The chain's CDR3 is CASNKQGLTNTGELFF. CDR3 coding DNA: TGTGCCAGCAATAAACAGGGGTTAACGAACACCGGGGAGCTGTTTTTT.

The chain uses TRBV19 and TRBJ1-5; D is perhaps TRBD1 (5 bases). This CDR3 region has 15 residues. From germline, CDR1 is LNHDA and CDR2 SQIVND (reference sequence). Trimming removed 2 bases at V and 4 bases at J, with 12 bases between. The CDR3 protein is CASSISDTGNQPQHF. The CDR3 DNA sequence: TGTGCCAGTAGTATATCGGACACTGGTAATCAGCCCCAGCATTTT.

A single count supports this clone. This chain connects TRBV5-1 to TRBJ2-7; TRBD2 might be the D (6 bases). V gave up 0 bases and J gave up 2 bases, with 15 bases separating them. This CDR3 contains 16 residues. Germline-derived CDR1 and CDR2 are SGHRS and YFSETQ. CDR3 nucleotide sequence: TGCGCCAGCAGCTTGGCCGGAGGGGATGGTACCTACGAGCAGTACTTC. It yields the protein CASSLAGGDGTYEQYF.

This chain links TRBV28 with TRBJ1-2; 10 nucleotides align to TRBD1. After removal of 8 bases from V and 1 base from J, the junction contained 7 bases not matched to a gene. Per germline, CDR1 MDHEN and CDR2 SYDVKM. The CDR3 consists of 15 residues. This CDR3 is CASGDRGRGNYGYTF. Written as DNA, the CDR3 is TGTGCCAGCGGAGACAGGGGGCGAGGTAACTATGGCTACACCTTC.

The chain has TRBV7-9 and TRBJ2-7; 7 bases are shared with TRBD1. J was trimmed by 6 bases and V by 5 bases; bases with no gene match: 10. The CDR3 has 14 residues. From germline, CDR1 is SEHNR and CDR2 FQNEAQ (reference sequence). For the CDR3, the DNA is TGTGCCAGCAGCCGTACAGGGGCCGCCTCCGAGCAGTACTTC. Translated, it gives CASSRTGAASEQYF. The entire variable domain, with the rest obtained from reference TRBV7-9 and TRBJ2-7, is as follows: DTGVSQNPRHKITKRGQNVTFRCDPISEHNRLYWYRQTLGQGPEFLTYFQNEAQLEKSRLLSDRFSAERPKGSFSTLEIQRTEQGDSAMYLCASSRTGAASEQYFGPGTRLTVT.

This clone was counted between two and nine times. The gene calls are TRBV25-1 and TRBJ2-7; tentatively, D is TRBD1 (5 bases). Germline V gene lookup returns CDR1 MGHDK and CDR2 SYGVNS. CDR3 length: 15 amino acids. The V end was cut by 5 bases, the J end by 1 base, with 15 bases between. CDR3 sequence: CASSSASRGSYEQYF. The CDR3 coding sequence is TGTGCCAGCAGTTCCGCCAGTAGGGGTTCCTACGAGCAGTACTTC.

The genes are TRBV6-5 and TRBJ2-7; D might be TRBD1 (6 bases). Looked up from germline, CDR1 is MNHEY and CDR2 is SVGAGI. V shed 4 bases and J shed 0 bases, with 10 bases lying between them. The CDR3 is 14 residues long. The CDR3 region is CASSWTASSYEQYF. As DNA, the CDR3 is TGTGCCAGCAGTTGGACAGCTAGCTCCTACGAGCAGTACTTC.

The chain carries TRBV5-4 and TRBJ2-7; maybe TRBD1 (5 bases). Germline V CDR1 and CDR2: SGHNT, YYREEE (reference sequence). Between the trimmed V and J ends, which lost 3 bases and 2 bases, there was a span of 15 bases. This CDR3 comprises 15 residues. CDR3 in amino acids: CASSSWTTSTYEQYF. DNA of the CDR3: TGTGCCAGCAGCTCCTGGACAACCTCTACCTACGAGCAGTACTTC.

This clone showed up just a few times. One end of the junction is discordant with germline, which a read error may explain. The V gene is TRBV28, the J gene TRBJ2-6; perhaps TRBD2 as D (5 bases). Germline CDR1 reads MDHEN; CDR2 reads SYDVKM. The CDR3 contains 18 residues. CDR3: CASSPQRRASSRANVLTF. The CDR3 DNA follows: TGTGCCAGCAGTCCGCAACGGCGGGCCAGCTCTCGGGCCAACGTCCTGACTTTC.

The chain uses TRBV2 and TRBJ1-1; D remains unclear. CDR1 is SNHLY, CDR2 FYNNEI, per germline. This CDR3 contains 14 residues. V was trimmed by 4 bases and J by 1 base, leaving 10 bases between them. The CDR3 protein is CASSGEGSNTEAFF. DNA of the CDR3: TGTGCCAGCAGTGGGGAGGGTTCGAACACTGAAGCTTTCTTT.